This T cell receptor (beta chain) was captured by sequencing in a study of T-cell memory formation after mild COVID-19. Study in general: TCR clusters mostly belonged to single donors.

Via MiXCR, TCRdb re-called the 5' RACE reads, giving one row per CDR3 protein. Altogether a few hundred thousand distinct CDR3 sequences are present, 10% being singletons, with the ten largest covering less than 4%. This clonotype was picked up many times. As yet, its antigen is unknown. The CDR3 length is 13 residues. V lost 4 bases, J lost 5 bases, and 0 bases stayed unmatched. CDR1 is LGHNA and CDR2 is YSLEER in the germline V gene. Points from the study as a whole: Second-wave clones peaking on day 37 lacked confirmed SARS-CoV-2 specificity. Mainly CM and EM harbored the contracting CD4+ clones; mainly EMRA harbored the CD8+ ones.

The sequence was collected from a young man who had mild COVID-19 (a few samples of this study predate the infection). Cell type and time point are not known. The V and J genes are TRBV4-3 and TRBJ2-4, with 9 bases identical to TRBD1. The specimen sequenced was PBMCs or a T cell subset sorted from them (not recorded which). CDR3 loop: CASSRDRENIQYF. The CDR3 DNA sequence: TGCGCCAGCAGCCGGGACAGGGAAAACATTCAGTACTTC.